The clone carrying this T cell receptor beta chain has at least ten counts. The record originates from a study of breast tumors, draining lymph nodes, adjacent tissues. TCRdb itself ran the multiplex PCR reads through MiXCR, one entry per CDR3 protein. Of tens of thousands of distinct CDR3 sequences in the sample, roughly 40% were seen once. Material: breast tumor tissue. The receptor comes from a female donor with breast cancer. Some clones in this sample may be carry-over from other donors' samples.

CDR3 sequence reads: CASSDLGSGDTDTQYF. The CDR3 nucleotides read TGTGCCAGCTCTGACCTGGGGTCCGGCGACACAGATACGCAGTATTTT. J is TRBJ2-3 and V is TRBV18; D is uncertain. Trimming pared 6 bases from V and 2 bases from J, leaving 18 bases between. Germline V gives CDR1 KGHSH, CDR2 LQKENI. The CDR3 extends over 16 amino acids.